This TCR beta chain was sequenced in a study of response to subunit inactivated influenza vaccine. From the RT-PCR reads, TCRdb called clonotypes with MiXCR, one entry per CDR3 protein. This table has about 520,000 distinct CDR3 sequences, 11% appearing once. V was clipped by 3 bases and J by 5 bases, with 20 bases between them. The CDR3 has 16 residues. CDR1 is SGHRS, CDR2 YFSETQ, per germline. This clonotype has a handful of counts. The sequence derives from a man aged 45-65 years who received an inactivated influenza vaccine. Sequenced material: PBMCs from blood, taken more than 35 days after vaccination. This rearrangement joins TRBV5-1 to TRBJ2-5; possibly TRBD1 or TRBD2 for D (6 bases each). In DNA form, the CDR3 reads TGCGCCAGCAGCTCGGCGGTGGGGGGCCTGGGGGAGACCCAGTACTTC. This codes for CASSSAVGGLGETQYF. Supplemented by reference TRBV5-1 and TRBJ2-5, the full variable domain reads KAGVTQTPRYLIKTRGQQVTLSCSPISGHRSVSWYQQTPGQGLQFLFEYFSETQRNKGNFPGRFSGRQFSNSRSEMNVSTLELGDSALYLCASSSAVGGLGETQYFGPGTRLLVL.